This record covers a single TCR beta chain. Its antigen is not identified. The CDR3 is made up of 14 amino acids. CDR1 is SGHTA, CDR2 FQGTGA, per germline. V shed 4 bases and J shed 4 bases, with 12 bases lying between them. One entry per CDR3 protein results from TCRdb running MiXCR on the RACE reads. The sample lists some 90,000 distinct CDR3 sequences, roughly an eighth seen once, with 2.5% to 4% in the top ten. This sample stems from a study of human T cells and chemical hapten exposure. Indicated time point: patch test 2, 6 weeks after DPC sensitization. Treatment noted: therapeutic diphenylcyclopropenone sensitization with weekly scalp DPC. Regarding the study as a whole: Significantly more large CDR3 similarity clusters were formed by expanded TCRs than by controls.

Sequenced here: whole blood, sampled in connection with sensitization to the hapten diphenylcyclopropenone (DPC). The receptor was isolated from a woman in her forties with alopecia areata. Some clones in this sample may be carry-over from other donors' samples. The rearrangement links TRBV7-3 to TRBJ2-3; the D gene is possibly TRBD2 (6 bases). CDR3 DNA: TGTGCCAGCAGCTCTCGGACTACCCCAGATACGCAGTATTTT. It is translated as CASSSRTTPDTQYF.